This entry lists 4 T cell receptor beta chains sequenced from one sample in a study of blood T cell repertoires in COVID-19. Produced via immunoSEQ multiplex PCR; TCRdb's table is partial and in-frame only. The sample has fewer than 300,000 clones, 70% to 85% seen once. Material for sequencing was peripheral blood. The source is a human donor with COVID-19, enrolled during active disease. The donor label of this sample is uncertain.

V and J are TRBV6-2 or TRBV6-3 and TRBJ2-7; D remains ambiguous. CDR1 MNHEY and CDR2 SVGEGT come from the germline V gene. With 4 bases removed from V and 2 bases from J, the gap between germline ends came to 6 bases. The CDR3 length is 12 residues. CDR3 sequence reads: CASSSVTYEQYF. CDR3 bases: TGTGCCAGCAGTTCCGTAACCTACGAGCAGTACTTC.

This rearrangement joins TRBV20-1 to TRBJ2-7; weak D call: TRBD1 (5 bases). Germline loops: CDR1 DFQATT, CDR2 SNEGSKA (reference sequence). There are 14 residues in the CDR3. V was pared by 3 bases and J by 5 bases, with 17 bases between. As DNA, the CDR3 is TGCAGTGCTAGTGACATGCAGGGTAACGACGAGCAGTACTTC. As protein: CSASDMQGNDEQYF.

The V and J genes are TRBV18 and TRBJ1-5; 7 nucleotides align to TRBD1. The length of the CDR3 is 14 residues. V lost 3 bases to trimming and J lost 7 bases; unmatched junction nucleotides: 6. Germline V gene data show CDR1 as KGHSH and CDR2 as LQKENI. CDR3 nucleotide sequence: TGTGCCAGCTCACCCGGGACAGATGGGCAGCCCCAGCATTTT. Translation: CASSPGTDGQPQHF.

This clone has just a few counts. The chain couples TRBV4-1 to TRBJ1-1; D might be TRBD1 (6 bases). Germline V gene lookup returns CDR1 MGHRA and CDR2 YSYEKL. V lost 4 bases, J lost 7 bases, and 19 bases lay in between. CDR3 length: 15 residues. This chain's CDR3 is CASSPPLRRGGEAFF. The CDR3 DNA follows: TGCGCCAGCAGCCCACCTCTACGCCGAGGGGGTGAAGCTTTCTTT.